Listed below are T cell receptor beta chains from one sample, sequenced in a study of CD8 T cells in Susac syndrome. TCRdb reprocessed the immunoSEQ multiplex PCR reads via MiXCR and lists one record per CDR3 protein. The sample consists of approximately 100,000 distinct CDR3 sequences, 94% of them appearing once. Source material: CD8+ T cells from PBMCs. The receptor source for this set is a human donor with Susac syndrome. The CDR3 runs from the conserved cysteine through the conserved F or W. D genes are given only for firm matches. Clone sizes are given selectively: once, few, many, or a class where the clone is expanded.

j_call d_call clone_size v_call cdr3_aa cdr3_nt
TRBJ1-1 TRBD1 NA TRBV3-1 CASSQVGTAEKAFF TGTGCCAGCAGCCAAGTAGGGACAGCAGAAAAAGCTTTCTTT
TRBJ2-5 NA NA TRBV5-8 CASSPMRVEETQYF TGTGCCAGCAGCCCTATGAGGGTTGAAGAGACCCAGTACTTC
TRBJ2-5 NA NA TRBV7-8 CASSTRGTDLQETQYF TGTGCCAGCAGCACCCGGGGGACAGACTTACAAGAGACCCAGTACTTC
TRBJ1-2 NA NA TRBV12-3/TRBV12-4 CASSAGLPLGYTF TGTGCCAGCAGTGCCGGGCTTCCTTTGGGCTACACCTTC
TRBJ1-2 NA once TRBV10-2 CASSEWESGYTF TGCGCCAGCAGTGAGTGGGAATCTGGCTACACCTTC
TRBJ2-3 TRBD2 NA TRBV2 CASSEGTSGDTQYF TGTGCCAGCAGTGAAGGGACTAGCGGGGATACGCAGTATTTT
TRBJ1-1 NA NA TRBV7-6 CASSLGQPNTEAFF TGTGCCAGCAGCTTAGGCCAGCCGAACACTGAAGCTTTCTTT
TRBJ2-3 NA NA TRBV4-1 CASSQEPRGTDTQYF TGCGCCAGCAGCCAAGAACCCCGGGGGACAGATACGCAGTATTTT
TRBJ1-6 NA NA TRBV9 CASSVEGGINSPLHF TGTGCCAGCAGCGTAGAGGGGGGTATCAATTCACCCCTCCACTTT
TRBJ2-7 NA few TRBV7-9 CASSLDRVYEQYF TGTGCCAGCAGCTTAGACAGGGTCTACGAGCAGTACTTC
TRBJ2-3 TRBD2 NA TRBV7-8 CASSRLATTTDTQYF TGTGCCAGCAGCCGACTAGCAACGACCACAGATACGCAGTATTTT
TRBJ1-1 NA NA TRBV27 CASGSTGLEAFF TGTGCCAGCGGGTCTACGGGCCTCGAAGCTTTCTTT
TRBJ2-2 TRBD2 NA TRBV7-8 CASSLGGDGELFF TGTGCCAGCAGCTTGGGGGGGGACGGGGAGCTGTTTTTT
TRBJ2-3 TRBD2 once TRBV5-6 CASSQTSGNTDTQYF TGTGCCAGCAGCCAGACTAGCGGGAACACAGATACGCAGTATTTT
TRBJ2-7 TRBD1 NA TRBV14 CASSHQGQGLYEQYF TGTGCCAGCAGCCACCAGGGACAGGGGCTCTACGAGCAGTACTTC
TRBJ2-7 NA NA TRBV13 CASSETTVPSYEQYF TGTGCCAGCAGCGAGACTACCGTCCCCTCCTACGAGCAGTACTTC
TRBJ2-5 TRBD2 NA TRBV5-1 CASSWTSGGETQYF TGCGCCAGCAGCTGGACTAGCGGGGGTGAGACCCAGTACTTC
TRBJ1-2 TRBD1 NA TRBV29-1 CSVGTGGTYTF TGCAGCGTTGGGACAGGGGGTACCTACACCTTC
TRBJ2-2 NA NA TRBV29-1 CSVGRGSNTGELFF TGCAGCGTGGGCCGAGGGTCCAACACCGGGGAGCTGTTTTTT
TRBJ2-1 NA once TRBV11-2 CASGHGYTNEQFF TGTGCCAGCGGTCACGGCTATACAAATGAGCAGTTCTTC
TRBJ2-5 NA NA TRBV2 CASSEELGETQYF TGTGCCAGCAGTGAAGAGCTAGGAGAGACCCAGTACTTC
TRBJ1-1 NA NA TRBV6-5 CASSPGPMNTEAFF TGTGCCAGCAGCCCTGGACCGATGAACACTGAAGCTTTCTTT
TRBJ2-7 NA NA TRBV25-1 CASRQGGTYEQYF TGTGCCAGCCGACAGGGAGGGACCTACGAGCAGTACTTC
TRBJ2-2 TRBD2 NA TRBV11-2 CASSLGQGLENGELFF TGTGCCAGCAGCCTCGGGCAGGGACTAGAGAACGGGGAGCTGTTTTTT
TRBJ2-1 NA NA TRBV25-1 CASSEGPGYNEQFF TGTGCCAGCAGTGAAGGGCCCGGGTACAATGAGCAGTTCTTC
TRBJ2-5 NA NA TRBV29-1 CSVELPGSETQYF TGCAGCGTTGAATTACCAGGGTCTGAGACCCAGTACTTC
TRBJ1-5 NA once TRBV15 CATSRDRENQPQHF TGTGCCACCAGCAGAGATAGAGAAAATCAGCCCCAGCATTTT
TRBJ2-1 NA NA TRBV4-1 CASSSRDTNEQFF TGCGCCAGCAGCTCCCGGGACACTAATGAGCAGTTCTTC
TRBJ2-3 TRBD2 NA TRBV7-8 CASSLVPAGEVTDTQYF TGTGCCAGCAGCTTAGTTCCAGCGGGGGAAGTCACAGATACGCAGTATTTT
TRBJ2-3 TRBD2 once TRBV5-5 CAARGDGDTQYF TGTGCCGCGCGGGGGGACGGAGATACGCAGTATTTT
TRBJ1-2 NA NA TRBV27 CASSFSRGYGYTF TGTGCCAGCAGTTTTAGCAGGGGTTATGGCTACACCTTC
TRBJ2-1 TRBD2 NA TRBV7-6 CASSLAASGGDDNEQFF TGTGCCAGCAGCTTAGCGGCTAGCGGGGGGGACGACAATGAGCAGTTCTTC
TRBJ2-1 NA once TRBV12-5 CASGFREDYNEQFF TGTGCTAGTGGTTTTCGCGAGGATTACAATGAGCAGTTCTTC
TRBJ2-3 NA NA TRBV7-6 CASSSVDRRTSTDTQYF TGTGCCAGCAGCTCAGTGGATCGCAGAACTAGCACAGATACGCAGTATTTT
TRBJ1-2 NA once TRBV3-1 CASSYRRRRDYGYTF TGTGCCAGCAGCTACCGTCGACGTAGAGACTATGGCTACACCTTC
TRBJ2-7 NA few TRBV7-6 CASSSGGLDAGRDYEQYF TGTGCCAGCAGCTCCGGGGGCCTGGACGCCGGAAGAGACTACGAGCAGTACTTC
TRBJ2-3 NA NA TRBV12-3/TRBV12-4 CASSGGAEDTDTQYF TGTGCCAGCAGTGGGGGTGCGGAGGACACAGATACGCAGTATTTT
TRBJ1-5 NA NA TRBV7-8 CASSLESRGDQPQHF TGTGCCAGCAGCTTAGAATCCCGGGGGGATCAGCCCCAGCATTTT
TRBJ2-6 NA NA TRBV7-8 CASSSQGIGANVLTF TGTGCCAGCAGCTCCCAGGGCATTGGGGCCAACGTCCTGACTTTC
TRBJ2-3 NA NA TRBV18 CASSPPSSVAQYF TGTGCCAGCTCACCACCGAGCTCGGTGGCGCAGTATTTT
TRBJ2-7 NA NA TRBV4-1 CASSRDSLDEQYF TGCGCCAGCAGCCGAGACAGTCTCGACGAGCAGTACTTC
TRBJ1-2 NA NA TRBV25-1 CASKEKGLWRIDGYTF TGTGCCAGCAAAGAGAAAGGGCTCTGGAGGATAGATGGCTACACCTTC
TRBJ2-1 NA NA TRBV20-1 CSAFHWPSNEQFF TGCAGTGCCTTCCATTGGCCCTCCAATGAGCAGTTCTTC
TRBJ1-5 NA once TRBV9 CASGEYNQPQHF TGTGCCAGCGGGGAATATAATCAGCCCCAGCATTTT
TRBJ1-5 TRBD1 NA TRBV7-6 CASSLAAGGRRAQHF TGTGCCAGCAGCTTAGCGGCAGGGGGCAGGAGGGCCCAGCATTTT
TRBJ2-1 TRBD2 NA TRBV7-9 CASSRGGALNEQFF TGTGCCAGCAGCCGCGGGGGGGCCCTCAATGAGCAGTTCTTC
TRBJ2-3 NA NA TRBV20-1 CSTIAKPAVSTDTQYF TGCAGTACCATAGCCAAGCCGGCGGTGAGCACAGATACGCAGTATTTT
TRBJ2-1 NA few TRBV7-9 CASSLDVGNEQFF TGTGCCAGCAGCTTAGACGTCGGCAATGAGCAGTTCTTC
TRBJ2-1 TRBD1 once TRBV14 CASSPWTGGLGEQFF TGTGCCAGCAGCCCGTGGACAGGGGGATTGGGTGAGCAGTTCTTC
TRBJ1-1 NA NA TRBV16 CASSQSRLPATGEAFF TGTGCCAGCAGCCAATCCCGTCTGCCTGCGACAGGTGAAGCTTTCTTT
TRBJ2-1 TRBD2 NA TRBV20-1 CSAGGGLGVNEQFF TGCAGTGCTGGAGGGGGACTAGGAGTAAATGAGCAGTTCTTC
TRBJ1-3 NA NA TRBV7-9 CASTPGVGNTIYF TGTGCCAGCACCCCGGGCGTGGGAAACACCATATATTTT